Below are 7 T cell receptor beta chains sequenced from a single sample in a study of sequential checkpoint blockade in melanoma. The treatment here: randomized to nivolumab then ipilimumab (arm A) or the reverse (arm B). Assay used: immunoSEQ multiplex PCR; TCRdb lists only in-frame clones, some missing. The table lists roughly 3,800 clones, roughly three fifths of them singletons. The specimen was CD8+ T cells sorted from blood (inferred from file names), collected from a patient given nivolumab and ipilimumab in sequence. These receptors were collected from a human donor with melanoma.

This chain connects TRBV28 to TRBJ2-1, with 9 bases identical to TRBD2. Germline loops: CDR1 MDHEN, CDR2 SYDVKM. The CDR3 covers 16 residues. The V segment lost 4 bases and the J segment 3 bases; nucleotides outside the gene matches: 7. CDR3 sequence: CASSYRGLANYNEQFF. In nucleotides, the CDR3 is TGTGCCAGCAGTTACCGCGGACTAGCGAACTACAATGAGCAGTTCTTC.

The table lists this clone with a few counts. CDR3 loop: CASSITGGYEQYF. The CDR3 region has the DNA TGTGCCAGTAGTATCACAGGGGGCTACGAGCAGTACTTC. V and J are TRBV19 and TRBJ2-7; 8 bases agree with TRBD1. The CDR3 extends over 13 amino acids. Germline values: CDR1 LNHDA, CDR2 SQIVND (reference sequence). Losses at the gene ends were 3 bases for V and 3 bases for J; bases not matched to a gene: 1.

This clone has a single count. The V and J genes are TRBV6-5 and TRBJ2-7, with TRBD1 as a possible D gene (6 bases). This CDR3 comprises 15 residues. The germline V gene encodes CDR1 MNHEY and CDR2 SVGAGI. V was shortened by 5 bases and J by 4 bases, with 18 bases between the two germline ends. CDR3 DNA: TGTGCCAGCAGTATACTCCGGACAGCAGGATACGAGCAGTACTTC. It translates to CASSILRTAGYEQYF.

This clone was observed a few times. This rearrangement joins TRBV6-6 to TRBJ1-5; a weak D match, TRBD1 (6 bases). Germline CDR1 MNHNY, CDR2 SVGAGI (reference sequence). The CDR3 has 14 amino acids. The V end was cut by 6 bases, the J end by 11 bases, with 20 bases between. CDR3 nucleotide sequence: TGTGCCAGCAGACCGGACAGTTGGCGAGGAGCCCAGCATTTT. Translated: CASRPDSWRGAQHF.

This chain links TRBV28 with TRBJ1-1; the D is unclear. V lost 3 bases and J lost 4, with 12 bases in between. The CDR3 totals 14 residues. The germline CDR1 and CDR2 sequences are MDHEN and SYDVKM. The CDR3 is CASSLGGGVTEAFF. Written as DNA, the CDR3 is TGTGCCAGCAGTTTGGGAGGTGGGGTCACTGAAGCTTTCTTT.

This clone was seen a few times. One base away lies a much larger clone, so this may be a sequencing read error. The rearrangement joins TRBV4-2 to TRBJ1-3, with no clear D. V gave up 4 bases and J gave up 0 bases, with 7 bases separating them. Germline CDR1 is LGHNA and CDR2 is YNFKEQ. The CDR3 runs 14 residues. CDR3 sequence (DNA): TGTGCCAGCAGCCCCCCCAGCTCTGGAAACACCATATATTTT. It specifies CASSPPSSGNTIYF.

This chain uses TRBV27 with TRBJ2-1; 9 nucleotides align to TRBD1. Germline V gene sequence: CDR1 MNHEY, CDR2 SMNVEV (reference sequence). Losses at the gene ends were 2 bases for V and 6 bases for J; bases not matched to a gene: 11. The CDR3 runs to 17 residues. The CDR3 DNA sequence: TGTGCCAGCAGTTTACGTACCGGGACAGGGCTTCGCAATGAGCAGTTCTTC. It codes for CASSLRTGTGLRNEQFF.